This T cell receptor beta chain stems from a study of beta chain features in type 1 diabetes. Study-wide results and caveats: Sampled from patients, naive, central memory and Treg TCRB repertoires appeared more similar than those sampled from healthy donors.

Only a few counts were recorded for this clone. No antigen is known for it. Cell sorting via CD45RO/CCR7/CD25/CD127/CD95/CD27 was performed to obtain CD4+ naive, central memory, regulatory and stem cell-like memory cells. cDNA synthesis used the whole RNA isolate, giving expressed TCRB sequences. The protocol was immunoSEQ multiplex PCR, while the TCRdb copy is restricted to in-frame clones and leaves out a portion. The data contain roughly 500,000 clones, 25% to 35% of them singletons. The CDR3 totals 15 residues. CDR1 is SGHTA and CDR2 is FQGNSA in the germline V gene. V gave up 3 bases and J gave up 0 bases; unmatched junction bases: 4.

The sequenced material came from naive CD4+ T cells from blood. This chain joins TRBV7-2 and TRBJ1-1; TRBD1 aligns across 7 bases. This TCR derives from a man in his late teens or twenties in good health. In nucleotides, the CDR3 is TGTGCCAGCAGCTTGAGGGACAGCTTGAACACTGAAGCTTTCTTT. It codes for CASSLRDSLNTEAFF.